This T cell receptor beta chain was profiled in a study of T cells in Graves' hyperthyroidism and ophthalmopathy. This clonotype showed up just a few times. Germline V gives CDR1 LGHDT, CDR2 YNNKEL (reference sequence). J gave up 0 bases and V 5 bases, and 3 bases lay outside the gene matches. The CDR3 has 16 amino acids. There were TCR beta CDR3 regions amplified from RNA transcripts. First-round RT-PCR of the TCR CDR3 relied on the HTBI primer set. One entry per CDR3 protein results from TCRdb running MiXCR on the multiplex PCR reads. Among roughly 500,000 distinct CDR3 sequences listed, around 16% were seen once.

The V call is TRBV3-1, the J call TRBJ2-7; 14 positions agree with TRBD2. The sequence was collected from a woman in her twenties or thirties with Graves' ophthalmopathy. The sample was blood. The CDR3 DNA sequence: TGTGCCAGCAGCTATGGGACTAGCGGGAGCTCCTACGAGCAGTACTTC. Translation: CASSYGTSGSSYEQYF.